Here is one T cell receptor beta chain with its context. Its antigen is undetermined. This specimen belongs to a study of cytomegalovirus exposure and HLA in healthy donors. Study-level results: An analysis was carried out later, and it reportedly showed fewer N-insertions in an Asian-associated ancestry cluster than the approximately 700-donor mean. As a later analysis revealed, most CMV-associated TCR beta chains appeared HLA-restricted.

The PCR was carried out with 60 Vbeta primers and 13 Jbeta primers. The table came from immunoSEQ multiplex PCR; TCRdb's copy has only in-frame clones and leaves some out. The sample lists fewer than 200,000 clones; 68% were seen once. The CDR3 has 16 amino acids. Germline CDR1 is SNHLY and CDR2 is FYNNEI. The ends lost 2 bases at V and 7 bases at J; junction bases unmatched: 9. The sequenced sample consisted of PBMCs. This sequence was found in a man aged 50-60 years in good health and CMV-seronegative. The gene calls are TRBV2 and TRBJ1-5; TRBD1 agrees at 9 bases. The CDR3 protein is CASSENPGQGRQPQHF. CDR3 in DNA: TGTGCCAGCAGTGAAAACCCGGGACAGGGAAGGCAGCCCCAGCATTTT.